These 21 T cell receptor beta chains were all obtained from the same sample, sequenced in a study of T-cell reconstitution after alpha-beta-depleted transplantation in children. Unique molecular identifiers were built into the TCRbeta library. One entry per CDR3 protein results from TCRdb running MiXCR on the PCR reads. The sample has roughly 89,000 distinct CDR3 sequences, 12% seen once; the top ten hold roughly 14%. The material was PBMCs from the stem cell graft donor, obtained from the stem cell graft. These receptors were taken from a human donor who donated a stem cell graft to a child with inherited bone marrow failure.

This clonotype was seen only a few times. Written as DNA, the CDR3 is TGTGCCAGCAGTCGTGGGACGGGGGGAGCAGTCTATGAGCAGTTCTTC. Translation gives CASSRGTGGAVYEQFF. This chain links TRBV6-5 with TRBJ2-1; 7 bases are a match to TRBD2. The germline V gene encodes CDR1 MNHEY and CDR2 SVGAGI. With 5 bases clipped from V and 8 bases from J, the junction kept 15 bases outside the gene matches. This CDR3 has 16 amino acids.

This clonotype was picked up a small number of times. CDR3 DNA sequence: TGCAGTGCTGCCCAGGGGGCAGGCACAGATACGCAGTATTTT. This encodes CSAAQGAGTDTQYF. The V and J genes are TRBV20-1 and TRBJ2-3; 8 positions agree with TRBD1. The J segment lost 1 base and the V segment lost 5 bases, leaving 5 bases of the junction unmatched. Germline V gene data show CDR1 as DFQATT and CDR2 as SNEGSKA (reference sequence). The CDR3 contains 14 residues.

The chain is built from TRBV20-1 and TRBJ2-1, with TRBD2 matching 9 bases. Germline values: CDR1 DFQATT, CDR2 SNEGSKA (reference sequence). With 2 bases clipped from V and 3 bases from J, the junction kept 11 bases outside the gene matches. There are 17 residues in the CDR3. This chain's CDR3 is CSARRLAGLLDYNEQFF. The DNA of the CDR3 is TGCAGTGCTAGACGCCTAGCGGGGCTCCTCGACTACAATGAGCAGTTCTTC.

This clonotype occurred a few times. In nucleotides, the CDR3 is TGTGCCAGCAGCTTAGCTTTGGGGGGAGTAGCTTTCTTT. Translation: CASSLALGGVAFF. The chain is built from TRBV7-6 and TRBJ1-1, with D maybe TRBD1 (5 bases). V lost 0 bases and J 10 bases, leaving 12 bases between the germline ends. The CDR3 length is 13 residues. Germline V gene sequence: CDR1 SGHVS, CDR2 FNYEAQ.

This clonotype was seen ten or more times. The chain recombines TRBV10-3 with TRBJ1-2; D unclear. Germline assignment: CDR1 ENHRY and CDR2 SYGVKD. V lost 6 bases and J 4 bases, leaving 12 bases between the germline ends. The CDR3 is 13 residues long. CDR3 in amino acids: CAISPGLLYGYTF. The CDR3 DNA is TGTGCCATCAGCCCAGGACTTCTCTATGGCTACACCTTC.

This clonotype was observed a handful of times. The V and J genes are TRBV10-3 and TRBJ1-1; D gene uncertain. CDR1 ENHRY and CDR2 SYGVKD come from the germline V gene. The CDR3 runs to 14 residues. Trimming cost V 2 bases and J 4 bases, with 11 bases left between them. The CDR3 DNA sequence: TGTGCCATCAGTGAGGGCAGGTTGGGCACTGAAGCTTTCTTT. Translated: CAISEGRLGTEAFF.

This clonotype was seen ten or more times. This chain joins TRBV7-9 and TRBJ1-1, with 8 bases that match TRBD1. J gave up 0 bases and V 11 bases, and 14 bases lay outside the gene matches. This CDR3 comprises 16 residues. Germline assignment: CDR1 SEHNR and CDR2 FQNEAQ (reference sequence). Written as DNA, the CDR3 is TGTGCCCAGGGGACTACAGGGGGATCAGTGAACACTGAAGCTTTCTTT. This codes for CAQGTTGGSVNTEAFF.

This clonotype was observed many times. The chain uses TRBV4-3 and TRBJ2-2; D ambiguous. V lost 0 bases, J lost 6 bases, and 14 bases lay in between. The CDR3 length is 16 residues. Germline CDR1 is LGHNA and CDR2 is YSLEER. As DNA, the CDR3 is TGCGCCAGCAGCCAAGAGGGCGGCTTAACGGCCGGGGAGCTGTTTTTT. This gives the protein CASSQEGGLTAGELFF.

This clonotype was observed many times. This CDR3 reads CASSPRQGGWETQYF. Written as DNA, the CDR3 is TGTGCCAGCAGTCCAAGACAGGGCGGATGGGAGACCCAGTACTTC. The chain carries TRBV27 and TRBJ2-5; 7 bases agree with TRBD1. Germline values: CDR1 MNHEY, CDR2 SMNVEV (reference sequence). With 5 bases clipped from V and 5 bases from J, the junction kept 11 bases outside the gene matches. The CDR3 consists of 15 residues.

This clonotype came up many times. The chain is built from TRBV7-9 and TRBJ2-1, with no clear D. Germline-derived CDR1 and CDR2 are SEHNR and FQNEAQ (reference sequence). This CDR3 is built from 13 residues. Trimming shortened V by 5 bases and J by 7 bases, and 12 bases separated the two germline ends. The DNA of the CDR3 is TGTGCCAGCAGCCGCCCTAGGTTAAATGAGCAGTTCTTC. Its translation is CASSRPRLNEQFF. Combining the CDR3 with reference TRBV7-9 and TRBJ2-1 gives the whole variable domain DTGVSQNPRHKITKRGQNVTFRCDPISEHNRLYWYRQTLGQGPEFLTYFQNEAQLEKSRLLSDRFSAERPKGSFSTLEIQRTEQGDSAMYLCASSRPRLNEQFFGPGTRLTVL.

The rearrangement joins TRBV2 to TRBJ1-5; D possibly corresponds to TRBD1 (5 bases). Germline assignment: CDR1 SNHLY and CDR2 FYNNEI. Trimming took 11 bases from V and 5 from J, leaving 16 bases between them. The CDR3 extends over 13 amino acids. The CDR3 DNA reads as TGTGCCGACAGTGGGTCAGGAGATCAGCCCCAGCATTTT. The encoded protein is CADSGSGDQPQHF.

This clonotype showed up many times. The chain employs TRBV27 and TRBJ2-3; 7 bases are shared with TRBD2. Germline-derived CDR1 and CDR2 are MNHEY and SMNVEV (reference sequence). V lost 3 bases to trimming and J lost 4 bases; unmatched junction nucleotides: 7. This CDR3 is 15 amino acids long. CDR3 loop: CASSFLGRVADTQYF. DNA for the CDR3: TGTGCCAGCAGTTTTTTAGGGAGGGTCGCAGATACGCAGTATTTT.

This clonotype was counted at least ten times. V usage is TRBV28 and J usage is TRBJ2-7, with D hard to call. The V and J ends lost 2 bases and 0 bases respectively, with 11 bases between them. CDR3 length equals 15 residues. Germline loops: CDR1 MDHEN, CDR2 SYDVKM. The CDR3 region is CASSLGGTLSYEQYF. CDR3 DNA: TGTGCCAGCAGTTTAGGTGGCACCCTCTCCTACGAGCAGTACTTC.

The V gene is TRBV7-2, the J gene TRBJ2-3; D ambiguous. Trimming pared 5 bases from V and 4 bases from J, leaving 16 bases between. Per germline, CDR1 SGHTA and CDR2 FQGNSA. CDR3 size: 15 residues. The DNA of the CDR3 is TGTGCCAGCAGCCCTCACGACCCCCGCGCAGATACGCAGTATTTT. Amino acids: CASSPHDPRADTQYF.

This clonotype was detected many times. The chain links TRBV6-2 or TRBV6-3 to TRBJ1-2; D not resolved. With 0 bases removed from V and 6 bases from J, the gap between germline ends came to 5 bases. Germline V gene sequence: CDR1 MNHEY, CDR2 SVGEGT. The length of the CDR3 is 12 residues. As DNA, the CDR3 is TGTGCCAGCAGTTACTCAAGGGATGGCTACACCTTC. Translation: CASSYSRDGYTF.

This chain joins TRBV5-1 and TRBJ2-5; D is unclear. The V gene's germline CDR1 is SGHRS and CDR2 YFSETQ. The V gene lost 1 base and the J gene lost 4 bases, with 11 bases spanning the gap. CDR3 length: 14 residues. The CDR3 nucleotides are TGCGCCAGCAGCTTGTTGGTACAAGGAGAGACCCAGTACTTC. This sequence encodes CASSLLVQGETQYF.

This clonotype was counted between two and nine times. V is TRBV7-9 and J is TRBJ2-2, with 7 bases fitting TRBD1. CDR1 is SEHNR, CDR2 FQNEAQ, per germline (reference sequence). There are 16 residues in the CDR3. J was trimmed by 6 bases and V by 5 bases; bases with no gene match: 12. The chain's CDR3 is CASSADDRERAGELFF. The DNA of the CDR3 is TGTGCCAGCAGCGCCGATGACAGGGAAAGGGCCGGGGAGCTGTTTTTT.

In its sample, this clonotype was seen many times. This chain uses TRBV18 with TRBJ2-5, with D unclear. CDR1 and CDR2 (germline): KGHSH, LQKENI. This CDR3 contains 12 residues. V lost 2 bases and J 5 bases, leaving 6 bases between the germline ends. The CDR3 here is CASSPNQETQYF. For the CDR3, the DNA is TGTGCCAGCTCACCAAATCAGGAGACCCAGTACTTC. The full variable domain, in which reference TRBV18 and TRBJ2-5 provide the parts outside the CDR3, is NAGVMQNPRHLVRRRGQEARLRCSPMKGHSHVYWYRQLPEEGLKFMVYLQKENIIDESGMPKERFSAEFPKEGPSILRIQQVVRGDSAAYFCASSPNQETQYFGPGTRLLVL.

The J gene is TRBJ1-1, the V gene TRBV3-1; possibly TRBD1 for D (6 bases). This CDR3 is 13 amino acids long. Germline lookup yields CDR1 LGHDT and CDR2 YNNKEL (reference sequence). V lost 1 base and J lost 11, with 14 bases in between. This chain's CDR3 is CASSQAGALGAFF. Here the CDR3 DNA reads TGTGCCAGCAGCCAAGCAGGGGCCCTTGGGGCTTTCTTT.

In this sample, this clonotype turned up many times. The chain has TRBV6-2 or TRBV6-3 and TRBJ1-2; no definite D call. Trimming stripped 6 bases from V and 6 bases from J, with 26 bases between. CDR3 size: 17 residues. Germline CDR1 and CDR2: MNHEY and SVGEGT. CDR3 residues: CASSPRFVSEHWDGYTF. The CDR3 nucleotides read TGTGCCAGCAGCCCACGATTTGTTTCTGAACATTGGGATGGCTACACCTTC.

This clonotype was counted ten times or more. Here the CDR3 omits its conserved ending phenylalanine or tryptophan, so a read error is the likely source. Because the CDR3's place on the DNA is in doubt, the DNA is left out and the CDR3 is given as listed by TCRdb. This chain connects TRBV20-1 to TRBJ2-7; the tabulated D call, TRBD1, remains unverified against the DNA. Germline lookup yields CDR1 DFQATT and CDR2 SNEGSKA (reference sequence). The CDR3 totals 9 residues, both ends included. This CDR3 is CSAGPIPPL.